Listed below are T cell receptor beta chains from one sample, sequenced in a study of shared clonotypes between healthy human individuals. The repertoire was sequenced with immunoSEQ multiplex PCR; TCRdb's copy has only in-frame clones and lacks some. This sample has around 1.6 million clones, with approximately 98% found just once. The sequencing sample was made of naive CD4+ T cells sorted from blood. These receptors came from a man aged 25-40 years in good health. CDR3s include the opening cysteine and the closing phenylalanine or tryptophan. D genes are given only for firm matches. Size is stated for part of the rows, as once, few or many counts, or as a class when the clone is expanded.

v_call	j_call	cdr3_length	d_call	clone_size	cdr3_aa	cdr3_nt
TRBV9	TRBJ2-1	15	TRBD2	-	CASSVEGTSGFEQFF	TGTGCCAGCAGCGTAGAGGGGACTAGCGGGTTTGAGCAGTTCTTC
TRBV9	TRBJ1-3	12	-	-	CASSVGWDTIYF	TGTGCCAGCAGCGTAGGGTGGGACACCATATATTTT
TRBV15	TRBJ2-7	16	TRBD2	-	CATSRVGGGTVYEQYF	TGTGCCACCAGCAGAGTAGGCGGGGGGACTGTCTACGAGCAGTACTTC
TRBV6-5	TRBJ1-2	15	-	-	CASSYRKGVNYGYTF	TGTGCCAGCAGTTACCGAAAGGGGGTAAACTATGGCTACACCTTC
TRBV9	TRBJ2-7	13	TRBD1	-	CASSMTGAGEQYF	TGTGCCAGCAGCATGACAGGGGCGGGCGAGCAGTACTTC
TRBV7-2	TRBJ2-1	11	-	-	CAIPDVGGQFF	TGTGCCATCCCCGATGTAGGCGGGCAGTTCTTC
TRBV5-6	TRBJ1-5	16	-	once	CASSPGAGTRNQPQHF	TGTGCCAGCAGCCCCGGGGCGGGGACGAGGAATCAGCCCCAGCATTTT
TRBV6-5	TRBJ2-3	15	TRBD2	-	CASSYEREARGTQYF	TGTGCCAGCAGCTACGAGCGGGAGGCCCGGGGTACGCAGTATTTT
TRBV7-3	TRBJ2-1	18	TRBD2	-	CASSSGTSGTNPYNEQFF	TGTGCCAGCAGCTCCGGGACTAGCGGGACTAATCCCTACAATGAGCAGTTCTTC
TRBV6-1	TRBJ2-5	13	TRBD2	-	CASGGGLGETQYF	TGTGCCAGCGGGGGAGGGTTAGGGGAGACCCAGTACTTC
TRBV10-3	TRBJ2-4	12	-	once	CAISESTATTYF	TGTGCCATCAGTGAGTCGACAGCCACGACATACTTC
TRBV11-2	TRBJ2-2	17	TRBD1	-	CASSHQPGQSFAGELFF	TGTGCCAGCAGCCACCAACCGGGACAGTCCTTCGCCGGGGAGCTGTTTTTT
TRBV9	TRBJ2-5	12	-	-	CASSVDQETQYF	TGTGCCAGCAGCGTAGACCAAGAGACCCAGTACTTC
TRBV5-1	TRBJ1-3	16	TRBD1	-	CASSFRATGSSNTIYF	TGCGCCAGCAGCTTTCGTGCGACAGGGTCATCAAACACCATATATTTT
TRBV27	TRBJ2-1	15	-	-	CASSLQGASYNEQFF	TGTGCCAGCAGTCTACAGGGTGCCTCCTACAATGAGCAGTTCTTC
TRBV29-1	TRBJ2-7	13	TRBD2	-	CSVDGGGPYEQYF	TGCAGCGTTGATGGGGGAGGGCCCTACGAGCAGTACTTC
TRBV5-1	TRBJ2-1	15	-	-	CASQRSLSRGETQFF	TGCGCCAGCCAACGGTCCCTCTCTAGAGGGGAGACTCAGTTCTTC
TRBV5-4	TRBJ2-7	14	TRBD1	-	CASSFGQGTYEQYF	TGTGCCAGCAGCTTCGGACAGGGGACCTACGAGCAGTACTTC
TRBV7-3	TRBJ2-3	12	-	-	CASSLPGSTQYF	TGTGCCAGCAGCTTACCCGGATCCACGCAGTATTTT
TRBV9	TRBJ2-1	14	TRBD2	-	CASSVKAGGHEQFF	TGTGCCAGCAGCGTAAAAGCGGGGGGCCATGAGCAGTTCTTC
TRBV18	TRBJ2-3	15	-	-	CASSRKGGNTDTQYF	TGTGCCAGCTCACGTAAGGGCGGAAACACAGATACGCAGTATTTT
TRBV6-6	TRBJ1-1	15	-	once	CASSYYRGLNTEAFF	TGTGCCAGCAGTTACTACCGAGGTCTGAACACTGAAGCTTTCTTT
TRBV2	TRBJ1-2	13	TRBD1	-	CASRDRVSRGYTF	TGTGCCAGCAGGGACAGGGTTTCGAGAGGCTACACCTTC
TRBV6-4	TRBJ2-7	16	TRBD1	-	CASSDSGQGATYEQYF	TGTGCCAGCAGTGACTCCGGGCAGGGGGCAACCTACGAGCAGTACTTC
TRBV28	TRBJ1-5	18	TRBD1	-	CASSETQGQGSPGQPQHF	TGTGCCAGCAGTGAAACGCAGGGACAGGGAAGTCCCGGGCAGCCCCAGCATTTT
TRBV28	TRBJ1-1	13	-	-	CASRNGQPGKAFF	TGTGCCAGCAGGAATGGACAGCCTGGGAAAGCTTTCTTT
TRBV18	TRBJ1-2	15	-	-	CASSAGRVPGRGYTF	TGTGCCAGCTCAGCTGGACGGGTCCCTGGACGAGGCTACACCTTC
TRBV28	TRBJ2-2	16	-	-	CASSFGPTENTGELFF	TGTGCCAGCAGTTTTGGACCGACCGAGAACACCGGGGAGCTGTTTTTT
TRBV7-9	TRBJ2-5	13	TRBD2	-	CASSPPGGETQYF	TGTGCCAGCAGCCCCCCGGGGGGGGAGACCCAGTACTTC
TRBV11-2	TRBJ1-2	15	-	-	CASSSTPTAYYGYTF	TGTGCCAGCAGCTCGACCCCGACGGCCTACTATGGCTACACCTTC
TRBV5-1	TRBJ1-4	15	-	-	CASSLSGVIGEKLFF	TGCGCCAGCAGCTTGTCCGGGGTTATCGGAGAAAAACTGTTTTTT
TRBV27	TRBJ2-2	13	TRBD2	-	CASRTSGTGELFF	TGTGCCAGCAGGACTAGCGGAACCGGGGAGCTGTTTTTT
TRBV6-1	TRBJ2-1	15	TRBD2	once	CASRITGTSGPEQFF	TGTGCCAGCAGGATCACCGGGACTAGCGGGCCAGAGCAGTTCTTC
TRBV29-1	TRBJ1-2	14	-	once	CSVDVGSGGYGYTF	TGCAGCGTTGACGTAGGGAGCGGGGGGTATGGCTACACCTTC
TRBV7-2	TRBJ1-2	19	TRBD1	-	CASSRSARDSPNSNYGYTF	TGTGCCAGCAGCCGAAGTGCCCGGGACAGCCCAAATTCTAACTATGGCTACACCTTC
TRBV5-6	TRBJ2-5	16	-	-	CASSLWSGIIQETQYF	TGTGCCAGCAGCTTGTGGTCCGGAATAATACAAGAGACCCAGTACTTC
TRBV5-6	TRBJ2-3	15	-	-	CASSLAGTSTDTQYF	TGTGCCAGCAGCTTGGCAGGCACCTCCACAGATACGCAGTATTTT
TRBV10-3	TRBJ1-2	13	-	-	CAISEGQSYGYTF	TGTGCCATCAGTGAGGGACAGAGCTATGGCTACACCTTC
TRBV11-2	TRBJ2-5	17	-	-	CASSSILEYARQETQYF	TGTGCCAGCAGCTCGATTTTAGAGTATGCTCGGCAAGAGACCCAGTACTTC
TRBV6-1	TRBJ2-7	14	-	-	CASSETFGAYEQYF	TGTGCCAGCAGTGAGACCTTCGGGGCCTACGAGCAGTACTTC
TRBV18	TRBJ2-7	12	-	once	CASSPTSYEQYF	TGTGCCAGCTCACCCACATCCTACGAGCAGTACTTC
TRBV25-1	TRBJ1-4	16	-	-	CASSEFTWGAYEKLFF	TGTGCCAGCAGTGAATTCACCTGGGGGGCTTATGAAAAACTGTTTTTT
TRBV28	TRBJ2-7	13	-	-	CASSLYHRYEQYF	TGTGCCAGCAGTTTATATCACAGGTACGAGCAGTACTTC
TRBV7-6	TRBJ2-6	17	-	-	CASSLTDRSSGANVLTF	TGTGCCAGCAGCTTAACGGACAGAAGCTCTGGGGCCAACGTCCTGACTTTC
TRBV7-9	TRBJ2-5	15	TRBD1	-	CASSLTSGTEETQYF	TGTGCCAGCAGCTTAACCTCCGGGACAGAAGAGACCCAGTACTTC
TRBV7-9	TRBJ1-1	15	-	-	CASSPGLGVNTEAFF	TGTGCCAGCAGCCCGGGGCTAGGCGTGAACACTGAAGCTTTCTTT
TRBV15	TRBJ1-4	18	TRBD1	-	CATSRDPGQDATNEKLFF	TGTGCCACCAGCAGAGATCCGGGACAGGATGCAACTAATGAAAAACTGTTTTTT
TRBV27	TRBJ1-4	18	-	once	CASSFKVPGIATNEKLFF	TGTGCCAGCAGTTTTAAGGTACCTGGGATTGCAACTAATGAAAAACTGTTTTTT
TRBV20-1	TRBJ2-7	10	-	-	CSATLSEQYF	TGCAGCGCCACCCTGAGCGAGCAGTACTTC
TRBV13	TRBJ2-1	15	-	-	CASSLVRQGKDEQFF	TGTGCCAGCAGCTTAGTCAGGCAGGGCAAAGATGAGCAGTTCTTC